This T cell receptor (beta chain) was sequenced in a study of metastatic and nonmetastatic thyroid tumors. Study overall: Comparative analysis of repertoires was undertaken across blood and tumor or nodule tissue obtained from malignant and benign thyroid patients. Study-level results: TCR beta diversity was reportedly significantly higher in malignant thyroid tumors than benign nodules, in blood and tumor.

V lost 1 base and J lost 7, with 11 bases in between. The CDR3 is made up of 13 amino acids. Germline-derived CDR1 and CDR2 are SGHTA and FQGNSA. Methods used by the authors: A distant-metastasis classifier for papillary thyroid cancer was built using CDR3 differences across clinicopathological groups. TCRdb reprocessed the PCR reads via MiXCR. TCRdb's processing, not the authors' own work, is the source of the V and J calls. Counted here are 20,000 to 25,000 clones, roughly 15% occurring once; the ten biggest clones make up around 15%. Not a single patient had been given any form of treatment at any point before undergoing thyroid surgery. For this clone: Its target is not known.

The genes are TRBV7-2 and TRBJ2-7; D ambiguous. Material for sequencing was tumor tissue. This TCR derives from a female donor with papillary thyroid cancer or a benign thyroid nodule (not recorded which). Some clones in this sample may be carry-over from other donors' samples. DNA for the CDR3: TGTGCCAGCAGCTTAGAAGGCTCTGGGGAGCAGTACTTC. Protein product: CASSLEGSGEQYF. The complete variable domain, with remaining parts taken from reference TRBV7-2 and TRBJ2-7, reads GAGVSQSPSNKVTEKGKDVELRCDPISGHTALYWYRQSLGQGLEFLIYFQGNSAPDKSGLPSDRFSAERTGGSVSTLTIQRTQQEDSAVYLCASSLEGSGEQYFGPGTRLTVT.